This T cell receptor beta chain was retrieved from a study of cytomegalovirus exposure and HLA in healthy donors. Study as a whole: Within the Caucasian-associated ancestry cluster were around 81% of the roughly 360 genotyped donors. General study findings and limits: Most of the TCR beta V segments (in an earlier analysis) were productive either about 87% or about 30% of the time.

As to this clone: The antigen remains undetermined.

V shed 0 bases and J shed 1 base, with 13 bases lying between them. Germline loops: CDR1 LNHNV, CDR2 YYDKDF (reference sequence). The CDR3 extends over 17 amino acids. Vbeta (60) and Jbeta (13) primers were used in the PCR. TCRdb keeps only in-frame clones here, not all; method: immunoSEQ multiplex PCR. The sample lists around 150,000 clones, roughly 85% occurring once. J is TRBJ1-3 and V is TRBV15; D unclear. The clonotype was recovered from a man aged 45-60 years in good health and CMV-seropositive. The sequencing sample was made of PBMCs. CDR3 amino acids: CATSRDRRRTSGNTIYF. The CDR3 DNA reads as TGTGCCACCAGCAGAGATAGGAGGAGGACTTCTGGAAACACCATATATTTT. The variable domain in full, completed from reference TRBV15 and TRBJ1-3, reads DAMVIQNPRYQVTQFGKPVTLSCSQTLNHNVMYWYQQKSSQAPKLLFHYYDKDFNNEADTPDNFQSRRPNTSFCFLDIRSPGLGDTAMYLCATSRDRRRTSGNTIYFGEGSWLTVV.